One sample yielded the 13 T cell receptor beta chains listed below, sequenced in a study of brain T cells in children with intractable seizures. Libraries were prepared by immunoSEQ multiplex PCR; TCRdb keeps only in-frame clonotypes and omits some of them. The repertoire includes roughly 110,000 clones, approximately 94% of them detected once, and more than 3% sits in the top ten. The specimen comprised peripheral blood, sampled at surgery. The receptors were sampled from a boy less than two years old with hemimegalencephaly and intractable seizures.

The chain is built from TRBV5-1 and TRBJ2-7, with D hard to call. In germline, CDR1 is SGHRS, CDR2 YFSETQ. This CDR3 spans 14 amino acids. V shed 0 bases and J shed 2 bases, with 9 bases lying between them. The CDR3 nucleotides read TGCGCCAGCAGCTTGGCAGGCAGAACCTACGAGCAGTACTTC. It specifies CASSLAGRTYEQYF.

The V and J genes are TRBV5-8 and TRBJ2-3, with 9 bases matching TRBD2. The V gene end was trimmed by 0 bases and the J gene end by 5 bases; junction bases not matched to a gene: 10. The CDR3 extends over 17 amino acids. CDR1 SGHTS and CDR2 YDEGEE come from the germline V gene. The CDR3 nucleotides read TGTGCCAGCAGCTTGGCCGTAGCGGGAGCCCTGGGAGATACGCAGTATTTT. Protein product: CASSLAVAGALGDTQYF.

The V call is TRBV11-2, the J call TRBJ2-1, with TRBD2 matching over 12 bases. Germline V gene lookup returns CDR1 SGHAT and CDR2 FQNNGV. The J segment lost 8 bases and the V segment lost 4 bases, leaving 6 bases of the junction unmatched. CDR3 length: 15 residues. CDR3: CASSSTSGRGYEQFF. Written as DNA, the CDR3 is TGTGCCAGCAGCTCGACTAGCGGGAGAGGGTATGAGCAGTTCTTC.

This sequence joins TRBV5-4 and TRBJ1-2, with a weak D call TRBD1 (5 bases). Germline lookup yields CDR1 SGHNT and CDR2 YYREEE (reference sequence). V was shortened by 0 bases and J by 5 bases, with 14 bases between the two germline ends. This CDR3 contains 15 residues. CDR3 loop: CASSLEPGQGYGYTF. The DNA for the CDR3 is TGTGCCAGCAGCTTGGAGCCAGGACAAGGGTATGGCTACACCTTC.

The rearrangement joins TRBV5-5 to TRBJ1-2, with D perhaps TRBD1 (5 bases). CDR3 length equals 15 residues. Deletions cut 0 bases from V and 0 bases from J, with 9 bases between. Germline V gene sequence: CDR1 SGHKS, CDR2 YYEKEE (reference sequence). The CDR3 region is CASSLEGLSNYGYTF. The CDR3 DNA reads as TGTGCCAGCAGCTTGGAGGGACTATCTAACTATGGCTACACCTTC.

The genes are TRBV6-5 and TRBJ1-1; 7 nucleotides match TRBD1. Germline assignment: CDR1 MNHEY and CDR2 SVGAGI. The trim removed 6 bases at V and 0 bases at J, leaving 1 base unmatched. The CDR3 sequence is 13 residues long. DNA for the CDR3: TGTGCCAGCAGGGGGACAGTGAACACTGAAGCTTTCTTT. Translating gives CASRGTVNTEAFF.

This sequence joins TRBV4-3 and TRBJ2-7; maybe TRBD1 (7 bases). The CDR3 runs to 14 residues. Germline values: CDR1 LGHNA, CDR2 YSLEER. The V and J ends lost 1 base and 4 bases respectively, with 11 bases between them. The CDR3 DNA reads as TGCGCCAGCAGCCAAGGGGCAGGGGGGTACGAGCAGTACTTC. It is translated as CASSQGAGGYEQYF.

The chain couples TRBV28 to TRBJ1-2; tentatively, D is TRBD1 (5 bases). The V gene lost 7 bases and the J gene lost 4 bases, with 19 bases spanning the gap. Germline values: CDR1 MDHEN, CDR2 SYDVKM. There are 15 residues in the CDR3. In DNA, the CDR3 is TGTGCCAGCACCTTGCTAGGGGAATCCTTCTATGGCTACACCTTC. This translates into CASTLLGESFYGYTF.

Regarding this clone: Other nucleotide sequences in the sample specify the same CDR3. The rearrangement links TRBV27 to TRBJ2-7; D may be TRBD1 or TRBD2 (5 bases each). From germline, CDR1 is MNHEY and CDR2 SMNVEV (reference sequence). This CDR3 region has 15 residues. The V gene lost 6 bases and the J gene lost 6 bases, with 21 bases spanning the gap. CDR3 sequence: CASSLGDGERGEQYF. In DNA, the CDR3 is TGTGCCAGCAGCTTGGGGGACGGGGAACGGGGCGAGCAGTACTTC.

The chain uses TRBV2 and TRBJ2-3; D uncertain. This CDR3 has 16 amino acids. Germline V CDR1 and CDR2: SNHLY, FYNNEI. Deletions cut 3 bases from V and 0 bases from J, with 13 bases between. The CDR3 DNA follows: TGTGCCAGCAGTGATGGGTGCGACACTAGCACAGATACGCAGTATTTT. This gives the protein CASSDGCDTSTDTQYF.

As DNA, the CDR3 is TGTGCCAGCAGCCTTGTTTCCGGACCGCTCGAGCAGTACTTC. Amino acids: CASSLVSGPLEQYF. V gene TRBV7-9 combines with J gene TRBJ2-7; D is undetermined. There are 14 residues in the CDR3. Germline values: CDR1 SEHNR, CDR2 FQNEAQ (reference sequence). V shed 5 bases and J shed 6 bases, with 17 bases lying between them.

In its sample, this clone was seen once. The J gene is TRBJ1-2, the V gene TRBV19; D perhaps matches TRBD1 (5 bases). Between the trimmed V and J ends, which lost 4 bases and 3 bases, there was a span of 12 bases. Germline lookup yields CDR1 LNHDA and CDR2 SQIVND (reference sequence). The CDR3 is 14 residues long. CDR3 nucleotide sequence: TGTGCCAGTAGTACCTCGACAGTCGACTATGGCTACACCTTC. Its protein product is CASSTSTVDYGYTF.

The chain joins TRBV28 to TRBJ2-3; D is uncertain. This CDR3 has 15 amino acids. Trimming pared 5 bases from V and 1 base from J, leaving 13 bases between. The V gene's germline CDR1 is MDHEN and CDR2 SYDVKM. As DNA, the CDR3 is TGTGCCAGCAGTCCCGTTCGGCCCGGCACAGATACGCAGTATTTT. Its translation: CASSPVRPGTDTQYF.